The 26 T cell receptor beta chains presented below share a single source sample, sequenced in a study of T-cell reconstitution after alpha-beta-depleted transplantation in children. It was with unique molecular identifiers that the TCRbeta library was prepared. TCRdb re-called the PCR reads through MiXCR, storing one row per CDR3 protein. Among 420,000 or so distinct CDR3 sequences listed, about a tenth were seen once. The sample was PBMCs from the stem cell graft donor, taken from the stem cell graft. These receptors originate from a human donor who donated a stem cell graft to a child with acute myeloid leukemia.

The chain links TRBV6-1 to TRBJ2-1, with 11 bases aligning to TRBD2. With V trimmed by 6 bases and J by 3 bases, 7 bases remained unmatched. This CDR3 has 16 amino acids. In germline, CDR1 is MNHNS, CDR2 SASEGT. In nucleotides, the CDR3 is TGTGCCAGCAGAGATGCTAGCGGGGGGTTCTACAATGAGCAGTTCTTC. This codes for CASRDASGGFYNEQFF.

This clonotype came up many times. J is TRBJ2-2 and V is TRBV6-5; a weak D match, TRBD1 (5 bases). Germline loops: CDR1 MNHEY, CDR2 SVGAGI. The CDR3 contains 14 residues. Trimming cost V 0 bases and J 6 bases, with 8 bases left between them. CDR3 sequence reads: CASSYSQGAGELFF. The DNA of the CDR3 is TGTGCCAGCAGTTACTCGCAGGGTGCCGGGGAGCTGTTTTTT.

A few counts support this clonotype. The chain carries TRBV20-1 and TRBJ1-4, with D possibly matching TRBD1 (6 bases). The V gene lost 3 bases and the J gene lost 8 bases, with 19 bases spanning the gap. The CDR3 loop spans 15 amino acids. CDR1 is DFQATT, CDR2 SNEGSKA, per germline (reference sequence). The CDR3 reads CSARAFRIQGEKLFF. DNA of the CDR3: TGCAGTGCTAGGGCGTTCCGGATTCAGGGGGAAAAACTGTTTTTT.

This clonotype has ten or more counts. The chain couples TRBV29-1 to TRBJ2-1; 14 nucleotides line up with TRBD2. Germline CDR1 reads SQVTM; CDR2 reads ANQGSEA. The CDR3 contains 15 residues. The V gene end was trimmed by 7 bases and the J gene end by 1 base; junction bases not matched to a gene: 3. CDR3 DNA: TGCAGCGAAGGGACTAGCGGGGGTTCCTACAATGAGCAGTTCTTC. This encodes CSEGTSGGSYNEQFF.

The V gene is TRBV4-1, the J gene TRBJ1-5; 9 nucleotides match TRBD1. From germline, CDR1 is MGHRA and CDR2 YSYEKL. The CDR3 extends over 16 amino acids. The V segment lost 2 bases and the J segment 6 bases; nucleotides outside the gene matches: 8. As DNA, the CDR3 is TGCGCCAGCAGCCAAACCGGGACAGGGTATGTTCAGCCCCAGCATTTT. It yields the protein CASSQTGTGYVQPQHF.

Ten or more counts support this clonotype. The chain combines TRBV29-1 with TRBJ2-3; a possible D gene is TRBD2 (6 bases). The germline V gene encodes CDR1 SQVTM and CDR2 ANQGSEA. The CDR3 runs to 16 residues. Between the trimmed V and J ends, which lost 6 bases and 2 bases, there was a span of 21 bases. The CDR3 here is CSVNGARGGITDTQYF. CDR3 in DNA: TGCAGCGTGAACGGCGCCCGCGGCGGGATCACAGATACGCAGTATTTT.

J is TRBJ2-1 and V is TRBV5-1, with 7 bases lining up with TRBD2. Germline loops: CDR1 SGHRS, CDR2 YFSETQ. Trimming cost V 7 bases and J 8 bases; bases outside gene matches: 12. CDR3 length: 14 amino acids. CDR3 loop: CASSTSRGSHEQFF. Written as DNA, the CDR3 is TGCGCCAGCTCTACCAGTCGCGGGAGTCATGAGCAGTTCTTC.

In this sample, this clonotype turned up many times. V gene TRBV5-1 combines with J gene TRBJ1-5; TRBD1 is a possible D gene (6 bases). Germline V lookup: CDR1 SGHRS, CDR2 YFSETQ. V shed 1 base and J shed 0 bases, with 8 bases lying between them. The CDR3 sequence is 15 residues long. As DNA, the CDR3 is TGCGCCAGCAGCTTGAGGGGGGATAGCAATCAGCCCCAGCATTTT. Protein sequence: CASSLRGDSNQPQHF.

Note on this clonotype: A much larger clone sits a single nucleotide away, making a read error possible. The final CDR3 position lacks the conserved phenylalanine or tryptophan, pointing to a likely read error. The gene calls are TRBV24-1 and TRBJ2-3; TRBD1 is a possible D gene (6 bases). From germline, CDR1 is KGHDR and CDR2 SFDVKD. Trimming stripped 5 bases from V and 3 bases from J, with 11 bases between. This CDR3 spans 14 amino acids. The CDR3 loop reads CATSGGGRTDTQYS. The CDR3 DNA sequence: TGTGCCACCAGTGGAGGGGGAAGGACAGATACGCAGTATTCT.

The chain couples TRBV20-1 to TRBJ2-1; tentatively, D is TRBD2 (6 bases). This CDR3 contains 15 residues. V dropped 8 bases and J dropped 0 bases, with 17 bases sitting between them. The V gene's germline CDR1 is DFQATT and CDR2 SNEGSKA (reference sequence). CDR3 loop: CSSYGGMSSYNEQFF. Written as DNA, the CDR3 is TGCAGTTCTTATGGGGGGATGAGCTCCTACAATGAGCAGTTCTTC.

The chain uses TRBV5-1 and TRBJ2-1; TRBD2 matches 14 bases. Losses at the gene ends were 3 bases for V and 9 bases for J; bases not matched to a gene: 5. This CDR3 is built from 15 residues. Germline CDR1 reads SGHRS; CDR2 reads YFSETQ. The CDR3 spells CASSWGLAGAPEQFF. The CDR3 nucleotides read TGCGCCAGCAGCTGGGGACTAGCGGGAGCCCCTGAGCAGTTCTTC.

The chain recombines TRBV20-1 with TRBJ2-7; D remains ambiguous. Germline loops: CDR1 DFQATT, CDR2 SNEGSKA (reference sequence). There are 14 residues in the CDR3. CDR3 amino acids: CAISFAAGPLEQYF. Here the CDR3 DNA reads TGCGCCATTTCTTTCGCGGCCGGGCCTTTGGAGCAGTACTTC.

This clonotype was picked up many times. The chain is built from TRBV20-1 and TRBJ2-7; TRBD2 aligns across 8 bases. Germline CDR1 DFQATT, CDR2 SNEGSKA (reference sequence). Trimming cost V 0 bases and J 2 bases; bases outside gene matches: 6. CDR3 size: 15 residues. Written as DNA, the CDR3 is TGCAGTGCTAGAGATCACTGGACTAGCCCCTACGAGCAGTACTTC. Translated, it gives CSARDHWTSPYEQYF.

The rearrangement joins TRBV6-1 to TRBJ2-1, with 7 nucleotides matching TRBD2. CDR1 is MNHNS and CDR2 is SASEGT in the germline V gene. This CDR3 has 15 residues. The V and J ends lost 7 bases and 1 base, in that order; junction bases with no gene match: 7. The CDR3 loop is CASKSGTTSYNEQFF. The CDR3, as DNA: TGTGCCAGCAAATCCGGGACTACTTCCTACAATGAGCAGTTCTTC.

V and J are TRBV10-2 and TRBJ2-5; 8 bases are a match to TRBD1. Trimming cost V 5 bases and J 4 bases; bases outside gene matches: 9. CDR3 length: 15 residues. Germline values: CDR1 WSHSY, CDR2 SAAADI. CDR3 loop: CASSQSGTGRETQYF. For the CDR3, the DNA is TGCGCCAGCAGTCAATCCGGGACAGGTCGAGAGACCCAGTACTTC.

The V gene is TRBV9, the J gene TRBJ2-1, with 9 bases identical to TRBD2. V shed 0 bases and J 7 bases; nucleotides not matched to a gene: 8. Germline V gives CDR1 SGDLS, CDR2 YYNGEE. This CDR3 has 16 residues. The CDR3 DNA reads TGTGCCAGCAGCGTAGGCCCCGCGGGAGGGTCGAATGAGCAGTTCTTC. It codes for CASSVGPAGGSNEQFF.

In its sample, this clonotype was seen many times. The chain has TRBV20-1 and TRBJ2-7; 9 nucleotides align to TRBD2. CDR1 DFQATT and CDR2 SNEGSKA come from the germline V gene (reference sequence). CDR3 length: 15 amino acids. V dropped 6 bases and J dropped 3; count of bases not matched to a gene: 12. CDR3 coding DNA: TGCAGTGCGGAACCGACTAGCGGAGTTTACTACGAGCAGTACTTC. Translation: CSAEPTSGVYYEQYF.

There are a few counts of this clonotype. The chain uses TRBV4-2 and TRBJ2-5, with TRBD2 identical over 8 bases. V shed 0 bases, J shed 4 bases, and the junction held 1 base outside the gene matches. The CDR3 has 14 amino acids. Germline V lookup: CDR1 LGHNA, CDR2 YNFKEQ. In DNA form, the CDR3 reads TGTGCCAGCAGCCAAGAGGGACTAGGAGAGACCCAGTACTTC. Translated: CASSQEGLGETQYF.

The chain links TRBV20-1 to TRBJ2-3; 11 bases map to TRBD2. Trimming removed 6 bases from V and 8 bases from J; junction bases left unmatched: 13. Germline values: CDR1 DFQATT, CDR2 SNEGSKA (reference sequence). The CDR3 extends over 15 amino acids. CDR3 nucleotides: TGCAGTGCCGCGAACCCGACTAGCGGGATGCGTACGCAGTATTTT. Amino acids: CSAANPTSGMRTQYF.

At least ten counts were recorded for this clonotype. The CDR3 region has the DNA TGCGCCAGCAGCTTGCTAGGGAATGGCTACACCTTC. Amino acids: CASSLLGNGYTF. The rearrangement links TRBV5-1 to TRBJ1-2; no clear D gene. Germline-derived CDR1 and CDR2 are SGHRS and YFSETQ. The CDR3 length is 12 residues. V dropped 1 base and J dropped 6 bases, with 7 bases sitting between them.

The CDR3 protein is CASSPLGGELFF. CDR3 in DNA: TGTGCCAGCAGTCCCCTGGGCGGGGAGCTGTTTTTT. The V call is TRBV12-3 or TRBV12-4, the J call TRBJ2-2; D is ambiguous. V dropped 5 bases and J dropped 7 bases, with 8 bases sitting between them. The CDR3 loop spans 12 amino acids.

The chain joins TRBV6-1 to TRBJ2-2; TRBD2 might be the D (7 bases). The CDR3 runs 17 residues. The V end lost 2 bases, the J end lost 5 bases, and 18 bases lay between the germline ends. CDR1 and CDR2 (germline): MNHNS, SASEGT. CDR3 coding DNA: TGTGCCAGCAGTGAATTTTATGGGGGGGCGAGGACCGGGGAGCTGTTTTTT. As protein: CASSEFYGGARTGELFF.

This clonotype was picked up a small number of times. For the CDR3, the DNA is TGTGCCAGTCTCGCAGGGACTAGCGGGGGGCTGCAGTACTTC. Residues: CASLAGTSGGLQYF. The rearrangement joins TRBV2 to TRBJ2-4, with 15 bases aligning to TRBD2. Looked up from germline, CDR1 is SNHLY and CDR2 is FYNNEI. J was trimmed by 13 bases and V by 9 bases; bases with no gene match: 10. The CDR3 is made up of 14 amino acids.

This clonotype was observed a handful of times. The chain is built from TRBV12-3 or TRBV12-4 and TRBJ1-3; possible D gene TRBD1, 6 bases. The CDR3 is 15 amino acids. The V end was cut by 6 bases, the J end by 2 bases, with 14 bases between. In DNA, the CDR3 is TGTGCCAGCAGGCCTACAGGGAACCCTGGAAACACCATATATTTT. Translation: CASRPTGNPGNTIYF.

This sequence joins TRBV25-1 and TRBJ2-1, with no clear D. The CDR3 contains 13 residues. Trimming cost V 5 bases and J 6 bases, with 11 bases left between them. The germline V gene encodes CDR1 MGHDK and CDR2 SYGVNS. The CDR3 bases are TGTGCCAGCAGTTTCTCCGCGAGCAATGAGCAGTTCTTC. The encoded protein is CASSFSASNEQFF. Based on the CDR3 plus reference TRBV25-1 and TRBJ2-1, the full variable domain is EADIYQTPRYLVIGTGKKITLECSQTMGHDKMYWYQQDPGMELHLIHYSYGVNSTEKGDLSSESTVSRIRTEHFPLTLESARPSHTSQYLCASSFSASNEQFFGPGTRLTVL.

On this clonotype itself: This sequence may be a read error, since a much larger clone differs from it by one base. This chain joins TRBV15 and TRBJ2-2; 8 bases align to TRBD1. CDR1 is LNHNV and CDR2 is YYDKDF in the germline V gene (reference sequence). J lost 1 base, V lost 5 bases, and 3 bases had no gene match. The CDR3 is made up of 15 amino acids. CDR3 loop: CATSRGTGNTGELFF. CDR3 DNA: TGTGCCACCAGCCGCGGGACAGGGAACACCGGGGAGCTGTTTTTT.